The 16 T cell receptor beta chains given below trace back to one sample, sequenced in a study of tumor-infiltrating lymphocytes in oesophageal squamous cell carcinoma. TCRdb reanalysed the PCR reads using MiXCR and keeps one entry per CDR3 protein. Here the sample spans fewer than 20,000 distinct CDR3 sequences, over 40% being singletons. Sequenced: normal esophageal tissue next to the tumor. The receptors here all came from a female donor with esophageal squamous cell carcinoma.

This clonotype was recorded at least ten times. One junction end does not reproduce the germline sequence, and a read error may be involved. The chain carries TRBV7-7 and TRBJ2-5, with 10 bases aligning to TRBD2. The CDR3 runs 15 residues. Germline values: CDR1 SSHAT, CDR2 FNYEAQ (reference sequence). Here the CDR3 reads CASSPRLAGVETQYF. The CDR3 DNA reads as TGTGCTAGCAGCCCCCGACTAGCGGGTGTGGAGACCCAGTACTTC.

The table lists this clonotype with a few counts. CDR3 DNA sequence: TGTGCCAGCAGCCTTCAGCTGGCGAGCGAGCAGTACTTC. Translating it yields CASSLQLASEQYF. The V and J genes are TRBV14 and TRBJ2-4; D ambiguous. The J call may be wrong; the DNA end is better matched by TRBJ2-7. The germline gives CDR1 SGHDN, CDR2 FVKESK. CDR3 length: 13 residues.

Points on this clonotype: One junction end does not reproduce the germline sequence, and a read error may be involved. This chain links TRBV11-2 with TRBJ2-1, with TRBD1 as a possible D gene (6 bases). The CDR3 spans 17 residues. Per the germline V gene, CDR1 is SGHAT and CDR2 is FQNNGV. CDR3 protein: CASRLGASPGTDNEQFF. The CDR3 DNA sequence: TGTGCCAGCCGCTTGGGGGCCAGCCCCGGGACGGACAATGAGCAGTTCTTC.

In this sample, this clonotype turned up a few times. V gene TRBV7-8 combines with J gene TRBJ2-7, with no clear D. Germline-derived CDR1 and CDR2 are SGHVS and FQNEAQ. The CDR3 has 13 amino acids. V shed 3 bases and J shed 2 bases, with 8 bases lying between them. DNA of the CDR3: TGTGCCAGCAGCTTCGACGACACCTACGAGCAGTACTTC. It is translated as CASSFDDTYEQYF. The variable domain in full, with the rest retrieved from reference TRBV7-8 and TRBJ2-7, is GAGVSQSPRYKVAKRGQDVALRCDPISGHVSLFWYQQALGQGPEFLTYFQNEAQLDKSGLPSDRFFAERPEGSVSTLKIQRTQQEDSAVYLCASSFDDTYEQYFGPGTRLTVT.

The genes are TRBV7-8 and TRBJ1-5; 9 positions agree with TRBD1. This CDR3 contains 15 residues. With V trimmed by 5 bases and J by 3 bases, 5 bases remained unmatched. From germline, CDR1 is SGHVS and CDR2 FQNEAQ. The DNA of the CDR3 is TGTGCCAGCAGCAACCGGGACAGGGTCAATCAGCCCCAGCATTTT. Protein product: CASSNRDRVNQPQHF.

Note on this clonotype: A read error is possible here, since a much larger clone lies one base away. The V gene is TRBV5-1, the J gene TRBJ2-1; possible D gene TRBD1, 5 bases. The J call is doubtful: the DNA matches TRBJ2-7 better. The CDR3 covers 16 residues. Germline V gene sequence: CDR1 SGHRS, CDR2 YFSETQ. CDR3 loop: CASKSQARSSYNEQYF. The CDR3, as DNA: TGCGCCAGCAAGTCACAGGCGCGAAGCTCCTACAATGAGCAGTACTTC.

About this clonotype itself: No conserved phenylalanine or tryptophan is present at the end of the CDR3, so a read error is the likely explanation. The DNA is omitted, as the CDR3 cannot be located on it reliably, and the CDR3 follows TCRdb's listing. This chain links TRBV6-1 with TRBJ2-5; the D segment call TRBD1 is taken from the table without a DNA check. The CDR3 is 16 amino acids in total, end residues counted. Per the germline V gene, CDR1 is MNHNS and CDR2 is SASEGT. CDR3: CASSALGGVGGYTFGS.

By frequency in the sample, this clonotype is medium-sized. The CDR3 DNA reads TGCGCCAGCAGCTTGGGGGGGAACACTGAAGCTTTCTTT. This sequence encodes CASSLGGNTEAFF. The chain recombines TRBV5-1 with TRBJ1-1, with D unresolved. V dropped 0 bases and J dropped 1 base, with 4 bases sitting between them. The CDR3 consists of 13 residues. CDR1 SGHRS and CDR2 YFSETQ come from the germline V gene.

In its sample, this clonotype is medium-sized (0.01 to 0.1%). This chain joins TRBV2 and TRBJ2-3; D ambiguous. CDR1 is SNHLY, CDR2 FYNNEI, per germline. The CDR3 has 11 residues. The V gene lost 5 bases and the J gene lost 3 bases, with 3 bases spanning the gap. The CDR3 DNA reads TGTGCCAGCAGTCGGACAGATACGCAGTATTTT. Its protein product is CASSRTDTQYF.

This clonotype was counted at least ten times. A much more abundant neighbour one base away suggests this may be a read error. The V gene is TRBV12-3 or TRBV12-4, the J gene TRBJ2-7, with 10 bases lining up with TRBD2. The CDR3 is 14 residues long. CDR3 in amino acids: CASSLAGEVNEQYF. In nucleotides, the CDR3 is TGTGCCAGCAGTCTAGCGGGAGAGGTCAATGAGCAGTACTTC.

This clonotype was seen repeatedly, ten times or more. The chain carries TRBV14 and TRBJ1-1, with TRBD1 matching 7 bases. The length of the CDR3 is 13 residues. Germline CDR1 and CDR2: SGHDN and FVKESK. The trim removed 1 base at V and 8 bases at J, leaving 4 bases unmatched. The CDR3 loop is CASSQVIRGEAFF. Here the CDR3 DNA reads TGTGCCAGCAGCCAAGTGATCAGGGGGGAAGCTTTCTTT.

The rearrangement uses TRBV7-6 and TRBJ1-1; D not resolved. Per the germline V gene, CDR1 is SGHVS and CDR2 is FNYEAQ. CDR3 length: 13 residues. V was clipped by 5 bases and J by 1 base, with 8 bases between them. CDR3 in DNA: TGTGCCAGCAGCCAAGACACGAACACTGAAGCTTTCTTT. Protein sequence: CASSQDTNTEAFF.

About this clonotype: A much bigger clone sits one base away, suggesting this may be a read error. The genes are TRBV5-6 and TRBJ2-3; D perhaps matches TRBD2 (5 bases). Germline loops: CDR1 SGHDT, CDR2 YYEEEE. Trimming left V 1 base short and J 14 bases short, with 14 bases between. The CDR3 consists of 12 residues. CDR3 amino acids: CASSLNTGELYF. The CDR3 region has the DNA TGTGCCAGCAGCTTGAACACCGGGGAGCTGTATTTT.

The chain links TRBV7-4 to TRBJ2-7; D uncertain. CDR3 size: 12 residues. Germline values: CDR1 SGHVT, CDR2 SQSDAQ. V dropped 3 bases and J dropped 0 bases, with 3 bases sitting between them. The CDR3 sequence: CASSFFSYEQYF. In DNA form, the CDR3 reads TGTGCCAGCAGCTTCTTCTCCTACGAGCAGTACTTC.

A remark on this clonotype: At one of its ends the junction is not consistent with the germline gene, which may arise from a read error. J is TRBJ2-1 and V is TRBV7-6; D call uncertain. The germline CDR1 and CDR2 sequences are SGHVS and FNYEAQ. The CDR3 length is 12 residues. The DNA for the CDR3 is TGTGCTAGCACCCCCCTGGGGAATGAGCAGTTCTTC. Protein product: CASTPLGNEQFF. The variable domain in full, completed from reference TRBV7-6 and TRBJ2-1, reads GAGVSQSPRYKVTKRGQDVALRCDPISGHVSLYWYRQALGQGPEFLTYFNYEAQQDKSGLPNDRFSAERPEGSISTLTIQRTEQRDSAMYRCASTPLGNEQFFGPGTRLTVL.

This clonotype was counted a few times. Given the absence of the conserved phenylalanine or tryptophan at the CDR3 end, a read error is likely. The limits of the CDR3 on the DNA are not certain, so only TCRdb's listed CDR3 is given. The chain couples TRBV6-1 to TRBJ2-5; the DNA was not used to check the table's D call, TRBD1. The CDR3 is 16 amino acids in total, end residues counted. Germline loops: CDR1 MNHNS, CDR2 SASEGT. The CDR3 spells CASSYGQGSYGYTFGS.